The next 18 T cell receptor beta chains were all read from a single sample in a study of blood T cell repertoires in COVID-19 (dated by TCRdb to 2020 to 2021). Library creation used the immunoSEQ multiplex PCR assay. Entries here come from immuneACCESS through TCRdb and include only in-frame sequences with V and J called. Some clones fail to appear in such tables; in the studies checked, an unresolved V gene covers under half of the shortfall, and the cause of the remainder is unknown. This sample has 200,000 or so clones in its table, and 85% to 90% of those were observed once. The top ten hold about 3.5% of the sample. Material: PBMCs or T cells enriched from blood (not recorded which). All receptors come from a woman between 18 and 29 years old in a cohort exposed to, infected with or recovered from COVID-19 (not recorded which).

J is TRBJ2-1 and V is TRBV6-5, with D maybe TRBD2 (6 bases). The germline V gene has CDR1 MNHEY and CDR2 SVGAGI. The CDR3 runs 13 residues. V was trimmed by 8 bases and J by 7 bases, leaving 15 bases between them. The CDR3 spells CASSGGAWNEQFF. The CDR3, as DNA: TGTGCCAGCTCGGGCGGGGCCTGGAATGAGCAGTTCTTC.

The chain recombines TRBV24-1 with TRBJ1-5; the D gene is possibly TRBD1 (5 bases). Per the germline V gene, CDR1 is KGHDR and CDR2 is SFDVKD. Trimming removed 2 bases from V and 6 bases from J, with 16 bases in between. This CDR3 is 16 amino acids long. The CDR3 DNA is TGTGCCACCAGTGATTCATCCAGGGTGGAAGGTCAGCCCCAGCATTTT. It encodes CATSDSSRVEGQPQHF.

The chain couples TRBV10-3 to TRBJ1-2, with 8 bases that match TRBD1. Germline CDR1 and CDR2: ENHRY and SYGVKD. The V gene end was trimmed by 10 bases and the J gene end by 2 bases; junction bases not matched to a gene: 6. CDR3 length: 13 residues. CDR3 loop: CATQGQVNYGYTF. CDR3 nucleotide sequence: TGTGCCACCCAGGGACAGGTAAACTATGGCTACACCTTC.

The gene calls are TRBV25-1 and TRBJ2-7; D might be TRBD1 (6 bases). Germline V gives CDR1 MGHDK, CDR2 SYGVNS. V shed 3 bases and J shed 0 bases, with 9 bases lying between them. The CDR3 has 14 amino acids. This CDR3 reads CASSDRGLSYEQYF. The CDR3 nucleotides are TGTGCCAGCAGTGACAGGGGCCTCTCCTACGAGCAGTACTTC.

The chain is built from TRBV27 and TRBJ1-2; D perhaps matches TRBD1 (6 bases). This CDR3 contains 15 residues. Germline V gene sequence: CDR1 MNHEY, CDR2 SMNVEV (reference sequence). Trimming removed 4 bases at V and 9 bases at J, with 21 bases between. CDR3 in amino acids: CASSSPLDRPLSYTF. CDR3 DNA sequence: TGTGCCAGCAGTTCCCCCCTCGACAGGCCGCTAAGCTACACCTTC.

CDR3 sequence: CASSQDPGESYGYTF. As DNA, the CDR3 is TGTGCCAGCAGCCAAGATCCAGGTGAGAGCTATGGCTACACCTTC. V gene TRBV3-1 (or the pseudogene TRBV3-2) combines with J gene TRBJ1-2, with D unclear. The CDR3 extends over 15 amino acids. Trimming removed 0 bases from V and 4 bases from J, with 12 bases in between. Germline V gene sequence: CDR1 LGHDT, CDR2 YNNKEL (reference sequence).

The V gene is TRBV30, the J gene TRBJ2-7; no reliable D call. The CDR3 loop spans 13 amino acids. Trimming removed 0 bases at V and 1 base at J, with 7 bases between. Germline values: CDR1 GTSNPN, CDR2 SVGIG (reference sequence). CDR3 amino acids: CAWSVGRSYEQYF. Written as DNA, the CDR3 is TGTGCCTGGAGTGTTGGCAGATCCTACGAGCAGTACTTC.

The CDR3 protein is CASSSDSNQPQHF. CDR3 in DNA: TGTGCCAGCAGCTCAGATAGCAATCAGCCCCAGCATTTT. The chain employs TRBV7-3 and TRBJ1-5; D is unresolved. This CDR3 is 13 amino acids long. CDR1 is SGHTA, CDR2 FQGTGA, per germline. The V gene lost 4 bases and the J gene lost 0 bases, with 4 bases spanning the gap.

The V gene is TRBV7-9, the J gene TRBJ1-6, with TRBD1 as a possible D gene (5 bases). V was pared by 2 bases and J by 5 bases, with 10 bases between. The V gene's germline CDR1 is SEHNR and CDR2 FQNEAQ (reference sequence). The CDR3 loop spans 15 amino acids. In DNA form, the CDR3 reads TGTGCCAGCAGCTTAATGGACAATCATAATTCACCCCTCCACTTT. Translation gives CASSLMDNHNSPLHF.

J is TRBJ1-5 and V is TRBV19; 10 bases match TRBD1. The ends lost 5 bases at V and 1 base at J; junction bases unmatched: 8. Germline V CDR1 and CDR2: LNHDA, SQIVND (reference sequence). CDR3 length: 17 amino acids. CDR3 in DNA: TGTGCCAGTAGTTCCGACAGGGGGCGCATGAGCAATCAGCCCCAGCATTTT. It specifies CASSSDRGRMSNQPQHF.

The chain uses TRBV24-1 and TRBJ2-1; 10 positions agree with TRBD2. Trimming took 1 base from V and 7 from J; bases not matched to a gene: 12. The CDR3 sequence is 18 residues long. Germline loops: CDR1 KGHDR, CDR2 SFDVKD. DNA of the CDR3: TGTGCCACCAGTGATTTTTCTACTAGCGGGGCTAAGTGGAATGAGCAGTTCTTC. It is translated as CATSDFSTSGAKWNEQFF.

The chain employs TRBV7-8 and TRBJ1-2; D gene ambiguous. The germline gives CDR1 SGHVS, CDR2 FQNEAQ. The CDR3 contains 13 residues. V was pared by 1 base and J by 7 bases, with 10 bases between. The CDR3 sequence: CASSLGTVTGYTF. The CDR3, as DNA: TGTGCCAGCAGCTTAGGAACAGTGACTGGCTACACCTTC. Variable domain in full (rest from reference TRBV7-8 and TRBJ1-2): GAGVSQSPRYKVAKRGQDVALRCDPISGHVSLFWYQQALGQGPEFLTYFQNEAQLDKSGLPSDRFFAERPEGSVSTLKIQRTQQEDSAVYLCASSLGTVTGYTFGSGTRLTVV.

J is TRBJ1-2 and V is TRBV28; tentatively, D is TRBD1 (6 bases). CDR1 and CDR2 from the germline V gene are MDHEN and SYDVKM. Trimming stripped 6 bases from V and 7 bases from J, with 15 bases between. This CDR3 comprises 13 residues. CDR3 loop: CASSAAGVRGYTF. The CDR3 DNA reads TGTGCCAGCAGCGCTGCAGGGGTACGTGGCTACACCTTC.

The J gene is TRBJ2-1, the V gene TRBV2; TRBD2 matches at 7 bases. The J segment lost 4 bases and the V segment lost 6 bases, leaving 9 bases of the junction unmatched. Germline assignment: CDR1 SNHLY and CDR2 FYNNEI. The CDR3 contains 15 residues. The CDR3 protein is CASRVGGSPYNEQFF. CDR3 nucleotide sequence: TGTGCCAGCAGGGTTGGCGGGAGCCCTTACAATGAGCAGTTCTTC.

This sequence joins TRBV5-8 and TRBJ1-2, with D possibly TRBD1 on 5 matching bases. The CDR3 contains 15 residues. V shed 0 bases and J shed 5 bases, with 14 bases lying between them. CDR1 is SGHTS and CDR2 is YDEGEE in the germline V gene. The CDR3 DNA reads TGTGCCAGCAGCTTGGATGAAGGGACTTATTATGGCTACACCTTC. Protein sequence: CASSLDEGTYYGYTF.

The chain has TRBV7-6 and TRBJ2-5; D is perhaps TRBD1 (6 bases). This CDR3 region has 14 residues. V lost 5 bases to trimming and J lost 4 bases, with 14 bases between them. Germline CDR1 and CDR2: SGHVS and FNYEAQ. CDR3 nucleotide sequence: TGTGCCAGCAGCACGAGAGGACAGTTAGAGACCCAGTACTTC. Encoded protein: CASSTRGQLETQYF.

This clone occurred once. The J gene is TRBJ1-1, the V gene TRBV18, with no clear D. The CDR3 consists of 14 residues. Trimming left V 2 bases short and J 4 bases short, with 11 bases between. Germline CDR1 reads KGHSH; CDR2 reads LQKENI. The CDR3 sequence is CASSPYAEGTEAFF. The CDR3 DNA is TGTGCCAGCTCACCATACGCGGAGGGCACTGAAGCTTTCTTT.

Here the CDR3 DNA reads TGCGCCAGCAGCCCCGGGGCGGAGGGGACGCGGAGCGAAAAACTGTTTTTT. Encoded protein: CASSPGAEGTRSEKLFF. The chain is built from TRBV5-1 and TRBJ1-4, with a possible D match to TRBD1 (5 bases). The CDR3 is 17 amino acids. V lost 4 bases, J lost 8 bases, and 24 bases lay in between. Germline assignment: CDR1 SGHRS and CDR2 YFSETQ.